This T cell receptor beta chain was sequenced for a study of blood T cell repertoires in COVID-19. Study overall: The United States, Italy and Spain were the sources of the acute and convalescent COVID-19 samples. Sources were T cells, B-cell-depleted T cells, or PBMCs; the material itself was cDNA or gDNA.

The V gene end was trimmed by 0 bases and the J gene end by 7 bases; junction bases not matched to a gene: 5. Germline CDR1 and CDR2: MGHRA and YSYEKL. The CDR3 totals 15 residues. Methods used by the authors: How many nucleated cells were present was estimated from reference gene primer amplification. Profiled with immunoSEQ multiplex PCR; TCRdb holds only in-frame clones, not every one. Clone size and V and J calls were adopted from that table, with D and trimming inferred from the DNA. The table lists 70,000 to 90,000 clones, 88% of them singletons, with around 30% in the top ten. Sequences were obtained from peripheral blood. The clonotype comes from a man aged 50 or older with acute or convalescent COVID-19. The chain carries TRBV4-1 and TRBJ1-4, with 7 nucleotides matching TRBD1. The CDR3 nucleotides read TGCGCCAGCAGCCAAGACCAGGGGGGCGGTGAAAAACTGTTTTTT. Amino acids: CASSQDQGGGEKLFF.